The rows below give T cell receptor beta chains drawn from one sample of a study of blood T cell repertoires in COVID-19. Produced via immunoSEQ multiplex PCR; TCRdb's table is partial and in-frame only. This sample has some 100,000 clones, with more than 70% found just once. The sequencing sample was made of peripheral blood. The receptor source for this set is a human donor in a cohort sampled during active COVID-19. Both conserved end residues are part of each CDR3. The order of the fields is CDR3 protein, V gene, D gene, J gene. A D gene is named only where the DNA matches it firmly.

CASRTGDSSGNTIYF	TRBV19	TRBD1	TRBJ1-3
CASSYGQGESNEQFF	TRBV6-6	TRBD1	TRBJ2-1
CASSPTGQMNTEAFF	TRBV18	TRBD1	TRBJ1-1
CASSTGLAYEQYF	TRBV6-5	NA	TRBJ2-7
CSVGGLDRGSTDTQYF	TRBV29-1	TRBD1	TRBJ2-3
CASSSNLDMGRTEAFF	TRBV7-2	NA	TRBJ1-1
CASSQGLQSSEAFF	TRBV3-1/TRBV3-2	NA	TRBJ1-1
CASSLAKRGYTF	TRBV5-5	NA	TRBJ1-2
CASSYEAGKWTGELFF	TRBV6-5	NA	TRBJ2-2
CASSFNEGVSHEQYF	TRBV5-1	NA	TRBJ2-7
CASSTSYEQYF	TRBV7-2	NA	TRBJ2-7
CASSVLETQYF	TRBV25-1	NA	TRBJ2-5
CASSPLGDRGLYEQYF	TRBV18	TRBD1	TRBJ2-7
CASSQQGTRSGANVLTF	TRBV6-6	NA	TRBJ2-6
CASSQDHRGGVGELFF	TRBV4-3	NA	TRBJ2-2
CASSSGNGHYGYTF	TRBV5-4	NA	TRBJ1-2
CASGSRTGKETQYF	TRBV12-5	TRBD1	TRBJ2-5
CASCQQETQYF	TRBV2	NA	TRBJ2-5
CASSEGGGEVTQYF	TRBV2	TRBD2	TRBJ2-5
CASSVGMGTSGTWPYEQYF	TRBV9	TRBD2	TRBJ2-7
CASSYGQGGGQPQHF	TRBV6-6	NA	TRBJ1-5
CASSEGLHATDTQYF	TRBV25-1	NA	TRBJ2-3
CASSLGQMGYEQYF	TRBV5-4	NA	TRBJ2-7
CASTRGGGGLYEQFF	TRBV6-5	NA	TRBJ2-1
CASSVVSVGELFF	TRBV9	NA	TRBJ2-2
CASSSSLAGATNEKLFF	TRBV11-2	NA	TRBJ1-4
CASRTGNTEAFF	TRBV6-5	NA	TRBJ1-1
CASSLTAGLAYNEQFF	TRBV11-2	TRBD2	TRBJ2-1
CASSYQGGDQPQHF	TRBV5-1	TRBD1	TRBJ1-5
CSAMGHNEQFF	TRBV20-1	NA	TRBJ2-1
CATSENRVFFF	TRBV24-1	NA	TRBJ1-1
CASSSQQLTYEQYF	TRBV2	NA	TRBJ2-7
CASSSSQGSYNEQFF	TRBV7-6	TRBD1	TRBJ2-1
CASSQDRGLAGNTGELFF	TRBV4-1	TRBD2	TRBJ2-2
CASSWGGGTGAYEQYF	TRBV6-5	TRBD1	TRBJ2-7
CASRGQPYQETQYF	TRBV2	NA	TRBJ2-5
CASSRSPYRGRGSYEQYF	TRBV7-2	TRBD1	TRBJ2-7
CASSLWDNRNYTF	TRBV12-3/TRBV12-4	NA	TRBJ1-2
CASSIGLAGVRGNIQYF	TRBV19	TRBD2	TRBJ2-4
CSVVVAGYTEAFF	TRBV29-1	NA	TRBJ1-1
CASSAQGGSNQPQHF	TRBV6-5	NA	TRBJ1-5
CASSLVGLAGVIPYNEQFF	TRBV5-8	TRBD2	TRBJ2-1
CASSPSGRANTGELFF	TRBV5-6	TRBD2	TRBJ2-2
CAWGPRRGSGANVLTF	TRBV30	NA	TRBJ2-6
CASSLGGHGNTIYF	TRBV5-1	NA	TRBJ1-3
CASSPKTSNGEKLFF	TRBV7-2	NA	TRBJ1-4
CASSEATSTGEGVDF	TRBV2	TRBD1	TRBJ2-7
CASSFTGGAEQYF	TRBV7-9	TRBD2	TRBJ2-7